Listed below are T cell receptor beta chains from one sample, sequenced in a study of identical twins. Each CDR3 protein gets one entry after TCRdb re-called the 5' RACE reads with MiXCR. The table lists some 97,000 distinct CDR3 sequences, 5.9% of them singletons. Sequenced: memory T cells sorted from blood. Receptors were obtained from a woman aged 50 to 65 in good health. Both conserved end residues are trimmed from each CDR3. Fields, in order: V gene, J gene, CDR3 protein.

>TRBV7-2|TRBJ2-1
ASSSGGFSEQF
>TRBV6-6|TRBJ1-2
ASTLGGNYGYT
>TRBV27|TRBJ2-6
ASSRPGANVLT
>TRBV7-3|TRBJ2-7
ASSLTARNEQY
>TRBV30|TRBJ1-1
ACQTNRGHEAF
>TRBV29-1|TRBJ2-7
SARTGPYEQY
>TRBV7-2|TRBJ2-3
ASSLRSDTQY
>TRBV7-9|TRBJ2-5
ASSLTGTGIETQY
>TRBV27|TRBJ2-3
ASSSYYGGSTDTQY
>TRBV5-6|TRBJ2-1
ASTFGLAGGHSSYNEQF
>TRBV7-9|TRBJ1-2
ASSLVSGGAEGYT
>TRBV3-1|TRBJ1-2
ASSQDRASGYT
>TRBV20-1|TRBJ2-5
SAPTSGVGETQY
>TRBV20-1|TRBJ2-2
SAVTGNTGELF
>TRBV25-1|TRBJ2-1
ASRASGDYNEQF
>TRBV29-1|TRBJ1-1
SAGLGATEAF